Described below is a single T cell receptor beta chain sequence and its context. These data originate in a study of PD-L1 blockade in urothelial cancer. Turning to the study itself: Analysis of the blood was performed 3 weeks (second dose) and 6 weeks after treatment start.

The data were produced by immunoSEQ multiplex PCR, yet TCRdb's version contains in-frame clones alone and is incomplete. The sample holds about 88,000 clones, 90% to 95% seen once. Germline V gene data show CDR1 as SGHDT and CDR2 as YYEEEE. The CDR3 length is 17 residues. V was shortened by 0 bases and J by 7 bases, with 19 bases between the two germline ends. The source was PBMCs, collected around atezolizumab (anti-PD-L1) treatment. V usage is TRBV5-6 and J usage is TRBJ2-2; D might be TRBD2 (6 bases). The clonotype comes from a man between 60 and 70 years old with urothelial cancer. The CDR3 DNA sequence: TGTGCCAGCAGCTTGGGGGTGACGGGAGCAGCGGTCGGGGAGCTGTTTTTT. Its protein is CASSLGVTGAAVGELFF.